Listed below are T cell receptor beta chains from one sample, sequenced in a study of Ad26.COV2.S vaccination and SARS-CoV-2 variants. This table comes from immunoSEQ multiplex PCR, and its TCRdb copy is limited to in-frame clones, with some not included. The repertoire includes 400,000 to 450,000 clones, about 90% of them detected once, and around 4.5% sits in the top ten. The sequencing used peripheral blood, collected in a trial of Ad26.COV2.S vaccine versus placebo. The receptor set was obtained from a person between 18 and 60 years old who received the Ad26.COV2.S COVID-19 vaccine or a placebo. Both conserved end residues are part of each CDR3. The order of the fields is V gene, D gene, J gene, clone size, CDR3 DNA, CDR3 protein. The D gene is left open where the match is weak. Size values are once, few and many counts, or a class for expanded clones, and some rows have none.

TRBV29-1	-	TRBJ2-1	-	TGCAGCGTCGGGAGCTCCTACAATGAGCAGTTCTTC	CSVGSSYNEQFF
TRBV4-3	-	TRBJ1-6	-	TGCGCCAGCAGCCTCGGCGTACAGGGAAATTCACCCCTCCACTTT	CASSLGVQGNSPLHF
TRBV7-2	-	TRBJ2-7	-	TGTGCCAGCAGTCATGGACCCTCTACCGCCTACGAGCAGTACTTC	CASSHGPSTAYEQYF
TRBV11-2	TRBD2	TRBJ2-7	-	TGTGCCAGCAGCTTATTCCGGGGGGTTCGTTACGAGCAGTACTTC	CASSLFRGVRYEQYF
TRBV7-9	TRBD1	TRBJ1-4	-	TGTGCCAGCAGCCCTCCGGGCAGGGGGAATGAAAAACTGTTTTTT	CASSPPGRGNEKLFF
TRBV20-1	-	TRBJ1-2	-	TGCAGTGCTAGTGCAGGGGCGGGGTATGGCTACACCTTC	CSASAGAGYGYTF
TRBV5-4	-	TRBJ2-3	-	TGTGCCAGCAGCCCGTACGGCGGCCTCACAGATACGCAGTATTTT	CASSPYGGLTDTQYF
TRBV5-1	-	TRBJ1-1	few	TGCGCCAGCAGCTTCGGGGGTGAAGCTTTCTTT	CASSFGGEAFF
TRBV27	TRBD1	TRBJ1-2	-	TGTGCCAGCAGTTTCATTCCGGGACAGGGGGATGGAGGCTACACCTTC	CASSFIPGQGDGGYTF
TRBV7-3	TRBD2	TRBJ2-1	-	TGTGCCAGCAGCTTAGGGTTAGCGGGGAATGAGCAGTTCTTC	CASSLGLAGNEQFF
TRBV29-1	TRBD1	TRBJ2-5	once	TGCAGCGGCAGACAGGGGGCAATTGGGACCCAGTACTTC	CSGRQGAIGTQYF
TRBV6-5	-	TRBJ2-2	-	TGTGCCAGCATCGCCTTAGCTGCGAACACCGGGGAGCTGTTTTTT	CASIALAANTGELFF
TRBV21-1	-	TRBJ1-4	-	TGTGCCAGCAGCAAAGGAGACAGGGGGCCCCGCGAGACTAATGAAAAACTGTTTTTT	CASSKGDRGPRETNEKLFF
TRBV19	-	TRBJ2-3	-	TGTGCCAGTAGTATTTCCGGGAGTAGCACAGATACGCAGTATTTT	CASSISGSSTDTQYF
TRBV7-6	TRBD2	TRBJ2-5	-	TGTGCCAGCAGCAAAGGACTAGCGGGAGTAGAGACCCAGTACTTC	CASSKGLAGVETQYF
TRBV28	-	TRBJ1-1	-	TGTGCCAGCAGTTTAGAAGGACGGACTTTTGAAGCTTTCTTT	CASSLEGRTFEAFF
TRBV30	-	TRBJ2-6	-	TGTGCCTGGAGTGTTGGGGTAGGCGGGGCCAACGTCCTGACTTTC	CAWSVGVGGANVLTF
TRBV27	-	TRBJ2-5	-	TGTGCCAGCAGTTTATCCCCCGCCCTTCAAGAGACCCAGTACTTC	CASSLSPALQETQYF
TRBV19	-	TRBJ2-7	-	TGTGCCACAAGAGGGGGATCGGGGGGAGAGCAGTACTTC	CATRGGSGGEQYF
TRBV3-1/TRBV3-2	-	TRBJ2-7	-	TGTGCCAGCAGCCAAGTTAGCGGATCCCTCGAGCAGTACTTC	CASSQVSGSLEQYF
TRBV7-2	-	TRBJ2-5	-	TGTGCCAGCAGCCCTAGAGGGTGGTCCCGAGAGACCCAGTACTTC	CASSPRGWSRETQYF
TRBV3-1/TRBV3-2	-	TRBJ1-1	-	TGTGCCAGCAGCCAAGACAGTGGCACTGAAGCTTTCTTT	CASSQDSGTEAFF
TRBV7-2	-	TRBJ1-2	few	TGTGCCAGCAGCCTAAGCCCCCACAGGACCCCCTCGCATGGCTACACCTTC	CASSLSPHRTPSHGYTF
TRBV18	TRBD2	TRBJ2-5	once	TGTGCCAGCTCACGAGCGGGAGGGAAACAAGAGACCCAGTACTTC	CASSRAGGKQETQYF
TRBV10-3	-	TRBJ2-2	few	TGTGCCATCTCCGACGGAGTGAACACCGGGGAGCTGTTTTTT	CAISDGVNTGELFF
TRBV6-2/TRBV6-3	-	TRBJ1-1	-	TGTGCCAGCAGTCCGAATACAGGGACCCCAAGAAACACTGAAGCTTTCTTT	CASSPNTGTPRNTEAFF
TRBV6-2/TRBV6-3	-	TRBJ2-5	-	TGTGCCAGCAGTTACGTTGGAGAGACCCAGTACTTC	CASSYVGETQYF
TRBV28	-	TRBJ1-6	-	TGTGCCAGCAGTTACCCCCTTGGGGGAAGGAATTCACCCCTCCACTTT	CASSYPLGGRNSPLHF
TRBV9	TRBD2	TRBJ2-7	-	TGTGCCAGCAGCGACCATAGCGGGAGGGCCGTCAACGAGCAGTACTTC	CASSDHSGRAVNEQYF
TRBV30	TRBD2	TRBJ2-5	-	TGTGCCTGGAGTGTTATGAGCGGGAGGGAGACCCAGTACTTC	CAWSVMSGRETQYF
TRBV7-9	-	TRBJ1-3	-	TGTGCCAGCAGCTTATCCGGCAGCTCTGGAAACACCATATATTTT	CASSLSGSSGNTIYF
TRBV15	TRBD1	TRBJ2-7	once	TGTGCCACCAGCAGAGCCGGGACAGGGGTATCCTACGAGCAGTACTTC	CATSRAGTGVSYEQYF
TRBV6-5	-	TRBJ2-1	once	TGTGCCAGCAGTAACGCAGGGTGGGAGCAGTTCTTC	CASSNAGWEQFF
TRBV11-2	-	TRBJ2-7	few	TGTGCCAGCAGCTTATTGCGCAGCTACGAGCAGTACTTC	CASSLLRSYEQYF
TRBV5-1	TRBD2	TRBJ2-3	-	TGCGCCAGCAGCCATCCCGCACTAGCGGGTACAGATACGCAGTATTTT	CASSHPALAGTDTQYF
TRBV4-1	-	TRBJ1-2	-	TGCGCCAGCAGCCAAGAGGCAGGGCGAGGCTACACCTTC	CASSQEAGRGYTF
TRBV10-3	TRBD1	TRBJ1-1	-	TGTGCCATCAGTGATCAGGGGGGCGTGAACACTGAAGCTTTCTTT	CAISDQGGVNTEAFF
TRBV2	-	TRBJ1-3	-	TGTGCCAGCAGTCAGGGCAGATATACTGGAAACACCATATATTTT	CASSQGRYTGNTIYF
TRBV20-1	TRBD1	TRBJ2-7	-	TGCAGTGCTACTGACAGGGGATCGGGCGAGCAGTACTTC	CSATDRGSGEQYF
TRBV3-1/TRBV3-2	-	TRBJ1-5	-	TGTGCCAGCAGCCTCAATCGGGGGGATCAGCCCCAGCATTTT	CASSLNRGDQPQHF
TRBV27	-	TRBJ1-3	-	TGTGCCAGCCTGGGGGGAAACACCATATATTTT	CASLGGNTIYF
TRBV5-1	TRBD1	TRBJ1-6	-	TGCGCCAGCAGCGCCGGACAGGGGAATTCACCCCTCCACTTT	CASSAGQGNSPLHF
TRBV6-2/TRBV6-3	TRBD1	TRBJ1-1	few	TGTGCCAGCAGTTACCCGGGACAGCTGAACACTGAAGCTTTCTTT	CASSYPGQLNTEAFF
TRBV2	TRBD1	TRBJ1-1	-	TGTGCCAGCAGAGACAGGGACCTGAACACTGAAGCTTTCTTT	CASRDRDLNTEAFF
TRBV9	-	TRBJ2-7	-	TGTGCCAGCAGCGTAGTAGGCGACAGCTCCTACGAGCAGTACTTC	CASSVVGDSSYEQYF
TRBV9	-	TRBJ1-2	-	TGTGCCAGCAGCGTAGACCCCCTTAAAGGGTTCGATGGCTACACCTTC	CASSVDPLKGFDGYTF